This TCR beta chain was captured in a study of blood T cell repertoires in COVID-19. This table comes from immunoSEQ multiplex PCR, and its TCRdb copy is limited to in-frame clones, with some not included. The sample has about 250,000 clones; 65% to 90% are singletons. Sequenced material: PBMCs or T cells enriched from blood (not recorded which). This sequence originates from a man aged 18 to 29 who had recovered from COVID-19.

The CDR3 sequence is CASSQKGLARNEQFF. CDR3 DNA: TGTGCCAGCAGCCAAAAGGGACTAGCCCGCAATGAGCAGTTCTTC. The rearrangement links TRBV3-1 (or the pseudogene TRBV3-2) to TRBJ2-1, with 9 bases lining up with TRBD2. V was pared by 2 bases and J by 6 bases, with 5 bases of the junction left unmatched. Germline V gives CDR1 LGHDT, CDR2 YNNKEL (reference sequence). The CDR3 is 15 residues long.